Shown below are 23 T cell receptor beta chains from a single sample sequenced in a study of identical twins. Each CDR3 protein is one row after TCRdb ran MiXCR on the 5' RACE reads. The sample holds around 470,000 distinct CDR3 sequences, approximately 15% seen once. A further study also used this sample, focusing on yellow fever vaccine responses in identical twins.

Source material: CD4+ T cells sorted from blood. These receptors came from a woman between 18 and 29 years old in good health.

The CDR3 DNA sequence: TGCGCCAGCGCTGTGGACAGATCCACCGGGGAGCTGTTTTTT. This sequence encodes CASAVDRSTGELFF. The V gene is TRBV5-1, the J gene TRBJ2-2; tentatively, D is TRBD1 (6 bases). V was clipped by 7 bases and J by 4 bases, with 14 bases between them. Germline CDR1 SGHRS, CDR2 YFSETQ. The CDR3 contains 14 residues.

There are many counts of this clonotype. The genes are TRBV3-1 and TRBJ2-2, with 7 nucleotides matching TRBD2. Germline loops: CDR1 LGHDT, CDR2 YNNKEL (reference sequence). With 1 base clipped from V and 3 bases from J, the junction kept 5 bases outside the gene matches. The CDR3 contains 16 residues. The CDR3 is CASSQVTAGYTGELFF. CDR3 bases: TGTGCCAGCAGCCAAGTTACAGCGGGGTACACCGGGGAGCTGTTTTTT.

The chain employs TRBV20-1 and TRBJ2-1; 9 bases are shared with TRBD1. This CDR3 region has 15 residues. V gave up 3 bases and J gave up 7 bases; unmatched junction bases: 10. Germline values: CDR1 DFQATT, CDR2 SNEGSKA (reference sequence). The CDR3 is CSASDPGTGLNEQFF. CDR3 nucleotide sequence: TGCAGTGCTAGCGATCCCGGGACAGGGCTGAATGAGCAGTTCTTC.

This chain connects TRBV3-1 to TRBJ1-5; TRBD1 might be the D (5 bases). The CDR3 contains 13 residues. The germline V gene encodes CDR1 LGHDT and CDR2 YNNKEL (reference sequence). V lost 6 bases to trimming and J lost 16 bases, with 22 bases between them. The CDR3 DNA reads TGTGCCAGCAGACACGGGGCAGGGTGTGGTTGTCATTTT. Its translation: CASRHGAGCGCHF.

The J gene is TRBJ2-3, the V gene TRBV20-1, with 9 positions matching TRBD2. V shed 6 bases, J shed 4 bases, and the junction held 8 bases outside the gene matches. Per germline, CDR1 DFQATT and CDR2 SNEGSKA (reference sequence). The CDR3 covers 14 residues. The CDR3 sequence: CSAGGGRAPDTQYF. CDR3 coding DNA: TGCAGTGCGGGGGGCGGGAGGGCCCCAGATACGCAGTATTTT.

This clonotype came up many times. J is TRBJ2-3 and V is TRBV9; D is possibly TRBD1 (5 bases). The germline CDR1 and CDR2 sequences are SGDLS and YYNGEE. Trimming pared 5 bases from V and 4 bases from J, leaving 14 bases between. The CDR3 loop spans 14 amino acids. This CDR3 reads CASSPRVVADTQYF. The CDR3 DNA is TGTGCCAGCAGTCCCAGGGTAGTCGCAGATACGCAGTATTTT.

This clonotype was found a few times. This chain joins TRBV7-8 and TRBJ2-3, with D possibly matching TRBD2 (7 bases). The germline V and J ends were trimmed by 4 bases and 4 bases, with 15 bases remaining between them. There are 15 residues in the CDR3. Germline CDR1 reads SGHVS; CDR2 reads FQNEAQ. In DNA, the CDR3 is TGTGCCAGCAGCTGGAGGTCGGGGGGCGCAGATACGCAGTATTTT. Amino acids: CASSWRSGGADTQYF.

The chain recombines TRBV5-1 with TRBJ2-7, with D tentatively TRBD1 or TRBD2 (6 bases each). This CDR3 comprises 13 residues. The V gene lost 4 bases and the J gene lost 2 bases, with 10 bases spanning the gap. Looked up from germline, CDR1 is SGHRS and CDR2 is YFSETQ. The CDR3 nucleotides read TGCGCCAGCAGCGCGGAGGGGGCCTACGAGCAGTACTTC. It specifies CASSAEGAYEQYF.

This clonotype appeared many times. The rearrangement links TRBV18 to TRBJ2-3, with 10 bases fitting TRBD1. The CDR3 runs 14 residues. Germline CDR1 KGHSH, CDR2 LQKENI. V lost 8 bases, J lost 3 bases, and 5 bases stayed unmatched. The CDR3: CASSPGQGTDTQYF. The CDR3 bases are TGTGCCAGCAGCCCGGGACAGGGGACAGATACGCAGTATTTT.

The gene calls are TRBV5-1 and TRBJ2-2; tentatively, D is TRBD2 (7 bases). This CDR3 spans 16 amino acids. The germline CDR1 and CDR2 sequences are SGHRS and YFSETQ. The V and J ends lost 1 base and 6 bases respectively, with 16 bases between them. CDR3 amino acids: CASSLISGGASGELFF. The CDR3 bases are TGCGCCAGCAGCTTGATTTCGGGGGGCGCCTCCGGGGAGCTGTTTTTT.

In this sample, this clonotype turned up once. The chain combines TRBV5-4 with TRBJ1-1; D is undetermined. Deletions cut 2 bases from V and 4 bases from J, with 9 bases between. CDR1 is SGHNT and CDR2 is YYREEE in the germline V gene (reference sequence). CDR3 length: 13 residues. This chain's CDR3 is CASSLVEGTEAFF. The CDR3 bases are TGTGCCAGCAGCTTAGTGGAAGGCACTGAAGCTTTCTTT.

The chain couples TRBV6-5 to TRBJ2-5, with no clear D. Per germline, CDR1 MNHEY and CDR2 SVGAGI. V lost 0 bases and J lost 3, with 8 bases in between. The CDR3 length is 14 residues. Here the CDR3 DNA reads TGTGCCAGCAGTTACTCGAAACGGGAAGAGACCCAGTACTTC. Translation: CASSYSKREETQYF.

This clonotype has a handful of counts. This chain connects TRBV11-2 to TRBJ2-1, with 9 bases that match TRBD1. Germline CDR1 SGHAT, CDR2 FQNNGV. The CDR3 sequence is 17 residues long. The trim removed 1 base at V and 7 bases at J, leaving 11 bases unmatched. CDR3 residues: CASSLVGRGQGENEQFF. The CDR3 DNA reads TGTGCCAGCAGCTTAGTCGGTCGGGGACAGGGTGAAAATGAGCAGTTCTTC.

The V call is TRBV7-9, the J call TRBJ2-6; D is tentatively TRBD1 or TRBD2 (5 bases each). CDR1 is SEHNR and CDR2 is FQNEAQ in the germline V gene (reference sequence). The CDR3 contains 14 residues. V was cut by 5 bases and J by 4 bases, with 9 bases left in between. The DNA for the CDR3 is TGTGCCAGCAGCGTAAGGGACGGGGCCAACGTCCTGACTTTC. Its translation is CASSVRDGANVLTF.

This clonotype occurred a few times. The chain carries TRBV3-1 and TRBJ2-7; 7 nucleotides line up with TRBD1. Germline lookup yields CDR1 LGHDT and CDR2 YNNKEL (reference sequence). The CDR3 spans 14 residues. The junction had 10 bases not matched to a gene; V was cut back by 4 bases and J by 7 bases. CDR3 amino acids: CASSLTGTAVEQYF. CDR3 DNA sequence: TGTGCCAGCAGCCTGACCGGGACAGCGGTAGAGCAGTACTTC.

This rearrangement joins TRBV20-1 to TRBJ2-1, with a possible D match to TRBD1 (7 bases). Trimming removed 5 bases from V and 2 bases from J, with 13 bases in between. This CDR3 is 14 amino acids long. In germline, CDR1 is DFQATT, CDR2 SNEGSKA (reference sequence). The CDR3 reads CSASGGTAYNEQFF. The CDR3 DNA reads TGCAGTGCTTCAGGCGGGACAGCCTACAATGAGCAGTTCTTC.

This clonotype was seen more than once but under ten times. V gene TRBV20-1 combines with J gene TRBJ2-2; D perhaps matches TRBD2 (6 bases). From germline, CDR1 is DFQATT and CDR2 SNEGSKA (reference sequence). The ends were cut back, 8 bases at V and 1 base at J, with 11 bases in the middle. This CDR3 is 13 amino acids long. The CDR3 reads CSLETRNTGELFF. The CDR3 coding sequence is TGCAGTCTTGAGACTAGGAACACCGGGGAGCTGTTTTTT.

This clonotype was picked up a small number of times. In DNA, the CDR3 is TGCGCCAGCAGCTTGTACCTACTAGCGGGGGACTCCTACGAGCAGTACTTC. Its translation is CASSLYLLAGDSYEQYF. The V and J genes are TRBV5-1 and TRBJ2-7; TRBD2 agrees at 11 bases. With V trimmed by 1 base and J by 0 bases, 6 bases remained unmatched. In germline, CDR1 is SGHRS, CDR2 YFSETQ. CDR3 length equals 17 residues.

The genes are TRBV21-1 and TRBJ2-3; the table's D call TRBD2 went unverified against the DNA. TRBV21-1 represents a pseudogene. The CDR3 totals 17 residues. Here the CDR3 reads CASSKAWTSGSPDTQYF. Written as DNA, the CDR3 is TGTGCCAGCAGCAAAGCATGGACTAGCGGGAGCCCAGATACGCAGTATTTT.

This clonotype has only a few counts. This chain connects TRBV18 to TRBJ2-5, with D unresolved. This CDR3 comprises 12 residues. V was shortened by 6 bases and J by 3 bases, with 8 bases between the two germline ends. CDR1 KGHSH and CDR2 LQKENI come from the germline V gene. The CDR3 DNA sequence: TGTGCCAGCTCCCCGGTAAAAGAGACCCAGTACTTC. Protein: CASSPVKETQYF.

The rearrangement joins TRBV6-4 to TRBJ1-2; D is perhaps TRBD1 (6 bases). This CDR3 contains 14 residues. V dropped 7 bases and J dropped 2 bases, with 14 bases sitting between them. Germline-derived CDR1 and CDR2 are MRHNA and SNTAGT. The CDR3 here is CASKPDTGNYGYTF. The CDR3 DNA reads TGTGCCAGCAAACCTGACACAGGGAACTATGGCTACACCTTC.

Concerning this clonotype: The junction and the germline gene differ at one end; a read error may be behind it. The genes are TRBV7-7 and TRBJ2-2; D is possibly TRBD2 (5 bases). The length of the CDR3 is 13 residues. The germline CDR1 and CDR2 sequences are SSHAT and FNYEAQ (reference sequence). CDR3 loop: CASSLAFAGELFF. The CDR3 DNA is TGTGCTAGCAGCTTAGCGTTTGCCGGGGAGCTGTTTTTT.

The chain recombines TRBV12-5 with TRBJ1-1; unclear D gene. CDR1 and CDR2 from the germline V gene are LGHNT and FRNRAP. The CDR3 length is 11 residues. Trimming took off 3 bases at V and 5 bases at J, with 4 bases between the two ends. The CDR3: CASGLQTEAFF. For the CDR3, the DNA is TGTGCTAGTGGTTTACAAACTGAAGCTTTCTTT.